Shown below are 12 T cell receptor beta chains from a single sample sequenced in a study of shared clonotypes between healthy human individuals. The table came from immunoSEQ multiplex PCR; TCRdb's copy has only in-frame clones and leaves some out. The table has about 2.4 million clones, approximately 94% seen once. Material: naive CD4+ T cells sorted from blood. The subset denotes: CD45RA+ positively selected. These receptors all come from a young man in good health.

The CDR3 DNA follows: TGTGCCAGCTCACCACCAACCGGGCAGGAGAGCTCCTACGAGCAGTACTTC. It codes for CASSPPTGQESSYEQYF. V usage is TRBV18 and J usage is TRBJ2-7; D not certain. Germline-derived CDR1 and CDR2 are KGHSH and LQKENI. The CDR3 is 17 residues long. V dropped 0 bases and J dropped 0 bases, with 15 bases sitting between them. The whole variable domain, remainder taken from reference TRBV18 and TRBJ2-7, is NAGVMQNPRHLVRRRGQEARLRCSPMKGHSHVYWYRQLPEEGLKFMVYLQKENIIDESGMPKERFSAEFPKEGPSILRIQQVVRGDSAAYFCASSPPTGQESSYEQYFGPGTRLTVT.

The genes are TRBV18 and TRBJ2-2; possibly TRBD2 for D (5 bases). The V gene lost 5 bases and the J gene lost 2 bases, with 12 bases spanning the gap. This CDR3 region has 15 residues. The germline V gene has CDR1 KGHSH and CDR2 LQKENI. Here the CDR3 reads CASSRGLANTGELFF. CDR3 DNA sequence: TGTGCCAGCTCAAGAGGGTTAGCAAACACCGGGGAGCTGTTTTTT.

This chain joins TRBV6-1 and TRBJ1-1, with D unclear. The V end lost 6 bases, the J end lost 0 bases, and 14 bases lay between the germline ends. Germline CDR1 and CDR2: MNHNS and SASEGT. CDR3 length equals 15 residues. This chain's CDR3 is CASRARVNMNTEAFF. For the CDR3, the DNA is TGTGCCAGCAGGGCCCGCGTGAATATGAACACTGAAGCTTTCTTT.

This clone came up once. This chain connects TRBV29-1 to TRBJ1-3; no clear D gene. This CDR3 is 13 amino acids long. CDR1 SQVTM and CDR2 ANQGSEA come from the germline V gene. V lost 3 bases to trimming and J lost 0 bases, with 6 bases between them. The CDR3 here is CSVEIRSGNTIYF. The CDR3 DNA sequence: TGCAGCGTTGAGATCCGCTCTGGAAACACCATATATTTT.

This clone has a single count. This sequence joins TRBV6-1 and TRBJ2-5; D could derive from TRBD1 or TRBD2 (5 bases each). The germline CDR1 and CDR2 sequences are MNHNS and SASEGT. The CDR3 contains 17 residues. The germline V and J ends were trimmed by 4 bases and 3 bases, with 21 bases remaining between them. The CDR3 here is CASSGPSWGSREETQYF. CDR3 bases: TGTGCCAGCAGTGGACCTTCCTGGGGGTCTCGCGAAGAGACCCAGTACTTC.

The chain uses TRBV2 and TRBJ1-1; D remains unclear. The ends were cut back, 0 bases at V and 7 bases at J, with 6 bases in the middle. This CDR3 contains 12 residues. From germline, CDR1 is SNHLY and CDR2 FYNNEI. CDR3 sequence: CASSEAVSEAFF. The CDR3 coding sequence is TGTGCCAGCAGTGAAGCCGTTAGTGAAGCTTTCTTT.

This chain connects TRBV28 to TRBJ1-5; D perhaps matches TRBD1 (6 bases). Germline V lookup: CDR1 MDHEN, CDR2 SYDVKM. Between the trimmed V and J ends, which lost 5 bases and 6 bases, there was a span of 11 bases. This CDR3 comprises 13 residues. CDR3 nucleotides: TGTGCCAGCAGTCGAGGGGGGGGTCAGCCCCAGCATTTT. Its protein is CASSRGGGQPQHF.

This chain uses TRBV27 with TRBJ2-5; D possibly corresponds to TRBD1 (5 bases). The CDR3 is 14 amino acids. Looked up from germline, CDR1 is MNHEY and CDR2 is SMNVEV (reference sequence). V shed 5 bases and J shed 9 bases, with 19 bases lying between them. The CDR3 region has the DNA TGTGCCAGCAGTGGTACAGGCTCTCAAGCTGCCCAGTACTTC. The encoded protein is CASSGTGSQAAQYF.

CDR3 loop: CAWSVSASPEQYF. The CDR3 DNA reads TGTGCCTGGAGTGTATCGGCTAGTCCCGAGCAGTACTTC. The rearrangement links TRBV30 to TRBJ2-7, with no clear D. V lost 0 bases and J 6 bases, leaving 12 bases between the germline ends. Germline V gene data show CDR1 as GTSNPN and CDR2 as SVGIG (reference sequence). This CDR3 is built from 13 residues.

This clone was counted once. The chain has TRBV7-2 and TRBJ2-3; 7 bases line up with TRBD1. Germline values: CDR1 SGHTA, CDR2 FQGNSA. V gave up 4 bases and J gave up 1 base; unmatched junction bases: 8. CDR3 length: 16 residues. CDR3 nucleotide sequence: TGTGCCAGCAGCTCCCCAGGACAGGTCGGCACAGATACGCAGTATTTT. Protein sequence: CASSSPGQVGTDTQYF.

The chain employs TRBV29-1 and TRBJ2-1, with TRBD2 identical over 13 bases. The CDR3 consists of 15 residues. The germline V gene has CDR1 SQVTM and CDR2 ANQGSEA. After removal of 4 bases from V and 8 bases from J, the junction contained 8 bases not matched to a gene. CDR3 DNA: TGCAGCGTTGGCGGGACTAGCGGGATAGGGGATGAGCAGTTCTTC. Its protein is CSVGGTSGIGDEQFF.

This chain joins TRBV6-1 and TRBJ2-4; no reliable D call. Trimming shortened V by 1 base and J by 6 bases, and 4 bases separated the two germline ends. CDR1 MNHNS and CDR2 SASEGT come from the germline V gene. The CDR3 contains 12 residues. The CDR3 sequence is CASSEGGNIQYF. CDR3 in DNA: TGTGCCAGCAGTGAAGGGGGAAACATTCAGTACTTC.